This TCR beta chain was documented in a study of CD8+ T cells in alopecia areata. Trimming took off 5 bases at V and 2 bases at J, with 10 bases between the two ends. Germline V gene lookup returns CDR1 SEHNR and CDR2 FQNEAQ (reference sequence). There are 15 residues in the CDR3. This clone occurred a few times. Other DNA sequences in the same sample also yield this CDR3. Treatment of the sample: oral pan-JAK inhibitor, 5-10 mg twice daily. cDNA prepared by RNA extraction and subsequent reverse transcription served as the template for sequencing. Profiled with immunoSEQ multiplex PCR; TCRdb holds only in-frame clones, not every one. The sample has roughly 230,000 clones, roughly two fifths seen once.

Sequenced here: CD4+ T cells sorted from blood, sampled around week 36, from a patient treated with tofacitinib. The TCR originated in a human donor with alopecia areata. V gene TRBV7-9 combines with J gene TRBJ2-6, with D perhaps TRBD1 (5 bases). The CDR3 reads CASSATGPGANVLTF. The CDR3 DNA reads TGTGCCAGCAGCGCAACAGGACCTGGGGCCAACGTCCTGACTTTC.